This T cell receptor beta chain was recovered during a study of shared clonotypes between healthy human individuals. The length of the CDR3 is 14 residues. V lost 1 base, J lost 3 bases, and 9 bases lay in between. CDR1 is MGHRA, CDR2 YSYEKL, per germline. This clone was observed once. Its specificity is not known. CD8 cells classed as naive were CD45RO-negative and positively selected for CCR7, excluding terminally differentiated effector memory CD45RA+ cells. Study-wide points: The donor pool, a small one, limited the genetic and exposure-history diversity represented.

Data came from immunoSEQ multiplex PCR; TCRdb stores just in-frame clones and leaves some out. The sample contains approximately 600,000 clones, 85% to 95% of which appear only once. Sequencing used naive CD8+ T cells sorted from blood. This rearrangement joins TRBV4-1 to TRBJ2-5; no clear D gene. This TCR was recovered from a woman in her twenties or thirties in good health. The DNA of the CDR3 is TGCGCCAGCAGCCAAGTCATCCTAGAAGAGACCCAGTACTTC. This encodes CASSQVILEETQYF.